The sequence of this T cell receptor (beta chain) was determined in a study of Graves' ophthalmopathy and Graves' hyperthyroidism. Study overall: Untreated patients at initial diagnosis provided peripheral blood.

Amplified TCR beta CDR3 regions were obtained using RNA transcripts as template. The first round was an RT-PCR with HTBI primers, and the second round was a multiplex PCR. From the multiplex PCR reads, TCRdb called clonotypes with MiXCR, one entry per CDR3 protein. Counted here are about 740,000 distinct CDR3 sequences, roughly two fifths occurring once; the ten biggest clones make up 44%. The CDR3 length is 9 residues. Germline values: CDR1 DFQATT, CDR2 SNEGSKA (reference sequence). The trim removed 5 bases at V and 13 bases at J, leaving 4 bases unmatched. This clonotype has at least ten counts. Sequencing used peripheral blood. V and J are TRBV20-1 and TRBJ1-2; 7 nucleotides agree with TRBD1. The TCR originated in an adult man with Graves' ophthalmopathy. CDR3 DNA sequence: TGCAGTGCTGGCGCAGGGGGCACCTTC. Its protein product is CSAGAGGTF.